Listed below are T cell receptor beta chains from one sample, sequenced in a study of OX40 agonist ivuxolimab in advanced cancers. The data were produced by immunoSEQ multiplex PCR, yet TCRdb's version contains in-frame clones alone and is incomplete. Of roughly 92,000 clones in the sample, about 84% are singletons; the top ten hold approximately 5%. Sequences were derived from CD4+ or CD8+ T cells sorted from blood, sampled in a trial of the OX40 agonist ivuxolimab. The receptors derive from an adult with an advanced solid tumor such as melanoma, head and neck, liver or kidney cancer. Both conserved end residues are part of each CDR3. A D gene is named only where the DNA matches it firmly. Rows give clone size only sometimes, using once, few, many, or a class for an expanded clone.

d_call j_call clone_size v_call cdr3_length cdr3_aa cdr3_nt
- TRBJ2-5 - TRBV6-6 14 CASSYSRSAGGEYF TGTGCCAGCAGTTACTCGAGGTCCGCGGGTGGGGAGTACTTC
- TRBJ2-5 - TRBV7-2 14 CASSLGTDIETQYF TGTGCCAGCAGCTTGGGGACGGACATCGAGACCCAGTACTTC
- TRBJ1-4 - TRBV6-5 14 CASSYAGVNEKLFF TGTGCCAGCAGTTACGCGGGGGTTAATGAAAAACTGTTTTTT
- TRBJ2-2 - TRBV2 14 CASTPQGSGGELFF TGTGCCAGCACCCCACAAGGGTCAGGCGGGGAGCTGTTTTTT
TRBD1 TRBJ2-2 - TRBV5-4 17 CASSQALDRGLTGELFF TGTGCCAGCAGCCAAGCCCTGGACAGGGGCTTGACCGGGGAGCTGTTTTTT
TRBD1 TRBJ2-7 - TRBV6-5 15 CASSYAGQGAFEQYF TGTGCCAGCAGTTACGCAGGACAGGGGGCGTTTGAGCAGTACTTC
TRBD1 TRBJ2-3 - TRBV6-6 15 CASSTGVSSTDTQYF TGTGCCAGCAGTACAGGGGTCTCTAGCACAGATACGCAGTATTTT
- TRBJ2-7 - TRBV2 10 CASRTREQYF TGTGCCAGCAGGACCCGGGAGCAGTACTTC
- TRBJ2-7 few TRBV9 14 CASSVAQGGYEQYF TGTGCCAGCAGCGTAGCACAGGGAGGCTACGAGCAGTACTTC
TRBD2 TRBJ2-1 - TRBV5-1 16 CASSFPSGPPYNEQFF TGCGCCAGCAGCTTCCCTAGCGGACCTCCCTACAATGAGCAGTTCTTC
- TRBJ2-6 - TRBV2 15 CASSEFASGANVLTF TGTGCCAGCAGTGAATTCGCTTCTGGGGCCAACGTCCTGACTTTC
- TRBJ2-7 - TRBV30 13 CAWSDQGGYEQYF TGTGCCTGGAGTGATCAGGGCGGCTACGAGCAGTACTTC
TRBD1 TRBJ2-3 - TRBV9 16 CASSSPRQGRTDTQYF TGTGCCAGCAGCTCCCCTCGACAGGGTCGCACAGATACGCAGTATTTT
TRBD1 TRBJ2-7 - TRBV19 15 CASSFGTGSSYEQYF TGTGCCAGTAGCTTTGGGACAGGGAGCTCCTACGAGCAGTACTTC
- TRBJ1-1 few TRBV29-1 13 CSVELKGGTEAFF TGCAGCGTTGAACTTAAGGGTGGGACTGAAGCTTTCTTT
- TRBJ1-1 - TRBV6-5 13 CASSRSTVTEAFF TGTGCCAGCAGCCGGTCGACAGTCACTGAAGCTTTCTTT
- TRBJ1-1 - TRBV6-5 16 CASSYSGLDRNTEAFF TGTGCCAGCAGTTACTCGGGTTTAGATCGGAACACTGAAGCTTTCTTT
TRBD2 TRBJ2-1 - TRBV27 15 CASSYGGIRNNEQFF TGTGCCAGCAGTTACGGGGGGATACGTAACAATGAGCAGTTCTTC
- TRBJ1-4 - TRBV7-2 15 CASRPTGNTNEKLFF TGTGCCAGCAGACCAACAGGGAACACTAATGAAAAACTGTTTTTT
- TRBJ2-2 - TRBV14 15 CASSQLFPGTGELFF TGTGCCAGCAGCCAACTATTCCCGGGCACCGGGGAGCTGTTTTTT
- TRBJ1-4 - TRBV21-1 19 CASSKEGVGERATNEKLFF TGTGCCAGCAGCAAAGAAGGGGTGGGGGAACGGGCAACTAATGAAAAACTGTTTTTT
TRBD1 TRBJ2-7 - TRBV6-5 14 CASSYRDSSYEQYF TGTGCCAGCAGTTACAGGGACAGCTCCTACGAGCAGTACTTC
TRBD1 TRBJ1-2 - TRBV7-2 14 CASSRPGTDYGYTF TGTGCCAGCTCCCGTCCGGGGACAGACTATGGCTACACCTTC
- TRBJ1-4 - TRBV9 15 CASSVAAVRNEKLFF TGTGCCAGCAGCGTCGCTGCGGTACGGAATGAAAAACTGTTTTTT
TRBD1 TRBJ1-4 - TRBV4-3 15 CASSQAGGAGEKLFF TGCGCCAGCAGCCAGGCAGGGGGCGCGGGTGAAAAACTGTTTTTT
TRBD1 TRBJ1-2 - TRBV6-1 14 CASSVDRGNYGYTF TGTGCCAGCAGTGTGGACAGGGGTAACTATGGCTACACCTTC
TRBD2 TRBJ2-2 - TRBV14 18 CASSQRGLREEITGELFF TGTGCCAGCAGCCAGAGAGGGTTGCGGGAGGAGATCACCGGGGAGCTGTTTTTT
TRBD2 TRBJ2-1 - TRBV7-3 19 CASSPGRGLADRSYNEQFF TGTGCCAGCAGCCCAGGTAGGGGACTAGCGGATCGCTCCTACAATGAGCAGTTCTTC
- TRBJ1-6 few TRBV5-1 13 CASSLTDGSPLHF TGCGCCAGCTCCCTGACGGATGGTTCACCCCTCCACTTT
TRBD1 TRBJ2-5 - TRBV7-9 15 CASSGGQGPQETQYF TGTGCCAGCAGCGGGGGACAGGGACCGCAAGAGACCCAGTACTTC
TRBD2 TRBJ2-1 - TRBV7-8 17 CASSFGTSGSSYNEQFF TGTGCCAGCAGCTTCGGGACTAGCGGGAGCTCCTACAATGAGCAGTTCTTC
- TRBJ2-3 - TRBV4-2 12 CASSQNLDTQYF TGTGCCAGCAGCCAAAACTTAGATACGCAGTATTTT
TRBD1 TRBJ1-2 few TRBV4-2 13 CASSVDRAYGYTF TGTGCCAGCAGCGTGGACAGGGCCTATGGCTACACCTTC
- TRBJ1-5 - TRBV2 15 CASSEWTGTHQPQHF TGTGCCAGCAGTGAATGGACGGGAACTCATCAGCCCCAGCATTTT
- TRBJ1-2 once TRBV7-2 15 CASSLPEQGNYGYTF TGTGCCAGCAGCCTACCCGAACAGGGAAACTATGGCTACACCTTC
- TRBJ2-3 - TRBV7-8 16 CASSLARLPPTDTQYF TGTGCCAGCAGCTTAGCCCGACTACCTCCCACAGATACGCAGTATTTT